This T cell receptor beta chain was recorded in a study of cytomegalovirus exposure and HLA in healthy donors. Study-level points and caveats: Within a later analysis, the majority of CMV-associated TCR beta chains appeared HLA-restricted. In a later analysis, TCR beta V- and J-gene trimming was associated with a missense DCLRE1C variant.

Concerning this clone: The antigen is unknown.

PCR employed 60 Vbeta and 13 Jbeta primers. Profiled with immunoSEQ multiplex PCR; TCRdb holds only in-frame clones, not every one. The sample records about 150,000 clones, approximately 81% being singletons. What was sequenced was PBMCs. This receptor was taken from a woman aged 40 to 50 in good health and CMV-seropositive.

CDR3 DNA: TGTGCCAGCATGCGACAAACGGCCGCAGATACGCAGTATTTT. This codes for CASMRQTAADTQYF. The chain employs TRBV2 and TRBJ2-3; D not resolved. Germline V gene sequence: CDR1 SNHLY, CDR2 FYNNEI. The CDR3 contains 14 residues. V dropped 7 bases and J dropped 4 bases, with 15 bases sitting between them.